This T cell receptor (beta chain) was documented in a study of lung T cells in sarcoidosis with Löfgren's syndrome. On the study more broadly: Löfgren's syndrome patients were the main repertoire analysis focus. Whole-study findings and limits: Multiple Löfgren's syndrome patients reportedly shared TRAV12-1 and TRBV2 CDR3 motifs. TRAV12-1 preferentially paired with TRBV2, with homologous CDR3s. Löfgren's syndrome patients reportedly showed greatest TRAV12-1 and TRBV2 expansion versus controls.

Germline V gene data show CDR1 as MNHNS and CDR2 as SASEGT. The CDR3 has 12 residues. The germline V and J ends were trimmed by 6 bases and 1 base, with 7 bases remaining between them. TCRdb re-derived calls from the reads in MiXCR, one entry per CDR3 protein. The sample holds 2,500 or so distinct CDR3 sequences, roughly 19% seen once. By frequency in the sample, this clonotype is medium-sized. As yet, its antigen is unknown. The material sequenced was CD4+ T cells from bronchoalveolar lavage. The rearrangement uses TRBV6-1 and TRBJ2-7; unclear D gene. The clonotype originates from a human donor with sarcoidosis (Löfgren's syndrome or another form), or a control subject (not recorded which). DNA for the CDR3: TGTGCCAGCAGCACCCGATCCTACGAGCAGTACTTC. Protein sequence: CASSTRSYEQYF.